The following is a T cell receptor (beta chain) sequence with its context. Its specificity is not known. The missing CDR3 end, 3 residues past where the read stops, is filled in from the germline J gene. This sample is part of a study of Tregs in tolerant kidney transplant recipients. The wider study: Recipients received nonmyeloablative bone marrow transplants from related graft donors, with transient mixed chimerism.

Study findings and constraints: Expanding Tregs on activated donor B cells appeared to best identify donor-specific TCRbeta clones. Biological reproducibility was not directly addressed, but technical replication error appeared minimal. Few patients were studied, so findings need validation in larger groups.

Some clones are missing from TCRdb's copy, which holds only in-frame ones; the method was immunoSEQ multiplex PCR. This sample's table reports about 48,000 clones. Germline assignment: CDR1 LNHDA and CDR2 SQIVND (reference sequence). Trimming cost V 11 bases and J 6 bases; bases outside gene matches: 15. This CDR3 contains 14 residues. The receptor comes from a human donor who received a combined kidney and bone marrow transplant. V is TRBV19 and J is TRBJ1-1, with 7 bases identical to TRBD1. The sample here was CD4+ T cells from blood, taken before the transplant. The CDR3 is CAGSRTGLGAEAFF. Incomplete CDR3 DNA: TGTGCCGGTTCTAGGACAGGTTTGGGGGCTGAA.